The 9 T cell receptor beta chains in this list originate from one sample, sequenced in a study of follicular helper T cells after annual influenza vaccination. Time point defined: 2015-2016 season, pre-vaccination. TCRdb's copy holds only in-frame clones and misses some; the assay was immunoSEQ multiplex PCR. This table holds more than 1,500 clones, about four fifths found once. The material sequenced was CXCR5+ CD38- circulating T follicular helper cells from blood, taken on the day of influenza vaccination. Sample subset: circulating Tfh, non-naive CD4+CXCR5+PD-1+ (ICOS+CD38+ or ICOS-CD38-). The receptors were sampled from an adult who received the influenza vaccine.

This clone has just a few counts. The chain links TRBV5-1 to TRBJ2-3; D possibly matches TRBD1 or TRBD2 (5 bases each). CDR3 length: 15 residues. V was cut by 4 bases and J by 7 bases, with 19 bases left in between. Germline CDR1 and CDR2: SGHRS and YFSETQ. The DNA of the CDR3 is TGCGCCAGCAGCGGGACGACGACAGACTCTAATACGCAGTATTTT. This codes for CASSGTTTDSNTQYF.

V and J are TRBV4-1 and TRBJ1-6; 7 positions agree with TRBD1. The germline CDR1 and CDR2 sequences are MGHRA and YSYEKL. The CDR3 is 15 amino acids. With V trimmed by 0 bases and J by 4 bases, 0 bases remained unmatched. The CDR3 coding sequence is TGCGCCAGCAGCCAAGAGACAGGGTATAATTCACCCCTCCACTTT. Translation gives CASSQETGYNSPLHF.

In its sample, this clone was seen once. The chain has TRBV5-8 and TRBJ2-3; 7 bases are shared with TRBD2. The CDR3 has 15 amino acids. Unmatched junction bases numbered 4, after V lost 2 bases and J lost 1 base. The V gene's germline CDR1 is SGHTS and CDR2 YDEGEE. The CDR3 here is CASSFYREGTDTQYF. In DNA form, the CDR3 reads TGTGCCAGCAGCTTTTACCGGGAGGGCACAGATACGCAGTATTTT.

The genes are TRBV27 and TRBJ2-5; TRBD1 aligns across 10 bases. V shed 5 bases, J shed 4 bases, and the junction held 10 bases outside the gene matches. Germline V gene data show CDR1 as MNHEY and CDR2 as SMNVEV (reference sequence). The CDR3 totals 16 residues. CDR3 protein: CASSRKGQGWRETQYF. The CDR3, as DNA: TGTGCCAGCAGTAGAAAGGGACAGGGGTGGCGAGAGACCCAGTACTTC.

The genes are TRBV6-5 and TRBJ1-4; 9 nucleotides agree with TRBD1. J was trimmed by 8 bases and V by 6 bases; bases with no gene match: 10. CDR3 size: 15 residues. Germline loops: CDR1 MNHEY, CDR2 SVGAGI. CDR3 in DNA: TGTGCCAGCAGAAGCCCGGGACAGGGACGCGAAAAACTGTTTTTT. It codes for CASRSPGQGREKLFF.

This rearrangement joins TRBV6-6 to TRBJ2-3, with D tentatively TRBD2 (6 bases). The V and J ends lost 10 bases and 0 bases respectively, with 14 bases between them. CDR1 is MNHNY, CDR2 SVGAGI, per germline (reference sequence). The CDR3 is 14 amino acids. The CDR3 coding sequence is TGTGCCACTCTCTGGGGGGATAGCACAGATACGCAGTATTTT. Amino acid sequence: CATLWGDSTDTQYF.

The CDR3: CSVSKGRETGELFF. The CDR3 DNA reads as TGCAGCGTTTCTAAGGGCCGTGAAACCGGGGAGCTGTTTTTT. The chain is built from TRBV29-1 and TRBJ2-2; no definite D call. The CDR3 totals 14 residues. V was clipped by 5 bases and J by 5 bases, with 15 bases between them. The germline V gene encodes CDR1 SQVTM and CDR2 ANQGSEA.

The V gene is TRBV5-8, the J gene TRBJ1-2; 7 bases are shared with TRBD1. Unmatched junction bases numbered 7, after V lost 5 bases and J lost 0 bases. Germline V gives CDR1 SGHTS, CDR2 YDEGEE. This CDR3 has 15 residues. CDR3 loop: CASRYAGTANYGYTF. The CDR3 coding sequence is TGTGCCAGCAGATACGCCGGGACAGCTAACTATGGCTACACCTTC.

In its sample, this clone was seen a few times. The chain couples TRBV14 to TRBJ1-2, with D maybe TRBD1 (5 bases). CDR3 length equals 13 residues. Germline V gives CDR1 SGHDN, CDR2 FVKESK. V lost 6 bases to trimming and J lost 3 bases, with 11 bases between them. The DNA for the CDR3 is TGTGCCAGCAGTTTCGGGGCTTACTATGGCTACACCTTC. This gives the protein CASSFGAYYGYTF.